The clone carrying this T cell receptor beta chain was counted only a few times. What it binds is unknown. Germline CDR1 and CDR2: SGHAT and FQNNGV. There are 15 residues in the CDR3. Trimming cost V 5 bases and J 3 bases; bases outside gene matches: 5. The sample is drawn from a study of naive and memory T cell subsets. Notes on the study in general: Clonotypes here are unpaired alpha or beta chain sequences.

Two oligonucleotides, mixed equimolar, formed the beta constant-region primer covering TRBC1 and TRBC2. TCRdb re-derived calls from the UMI-ligation and nested PCR reads in MiXCR, one entry per CDR3 protein. The repertoire includes some 85,000 distinct CDR3 sequences, about an eighth of them detected once, and 0.7% to 0.95% sits in the top ten. The gene calls are TRBV11-2 and TRBJ1-5; TRBD1 agrees at 9 bases. Sequencing was performed on central memory CD4+ T cells from blood. This sequence originates from a human donor in good health. CDR3 nucleotide sequence: TGTGCCAGCAGCGAGGGACAGGGCGACAATCAGCCCCAGCATTTT. Encoded protein: CASSEGQGDNQPQHF.